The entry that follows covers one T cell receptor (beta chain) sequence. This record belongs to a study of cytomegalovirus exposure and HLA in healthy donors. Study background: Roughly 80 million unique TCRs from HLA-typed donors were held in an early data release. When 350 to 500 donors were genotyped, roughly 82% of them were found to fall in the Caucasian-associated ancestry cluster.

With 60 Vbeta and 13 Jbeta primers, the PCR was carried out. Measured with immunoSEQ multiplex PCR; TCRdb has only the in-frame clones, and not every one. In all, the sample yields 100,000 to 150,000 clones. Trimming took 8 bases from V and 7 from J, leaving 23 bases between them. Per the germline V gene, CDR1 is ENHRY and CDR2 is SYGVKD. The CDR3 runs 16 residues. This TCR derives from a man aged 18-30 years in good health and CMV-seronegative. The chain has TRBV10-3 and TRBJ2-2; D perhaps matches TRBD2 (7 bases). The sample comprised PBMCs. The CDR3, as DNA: TGTGCCATCGGGCCAGAAGGGAGGGCCAGGGGCGGGGAGCTGTTTTTT. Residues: CAIGPEGRARGGELFF.